These 7 T cell receptor beta chains share one sample of origin, sequenced in a study of molecular identifiers for immune sequencing clone quantification. From the PCR reads, TCRdb called clonotypes with MiXCR, one entry per CDR3 protein. Among fewer than 350,000 distinct CDR3 sequences listed, roughly a quarter were seen once. The sequenced sample was naive CD8+ T cells from blood, with Jurkat cell RNA spiked in. Subset: FACS-sorted CD8+CD4-CCR7+CD45RA+ naive T cells. The receptors stem from a human donor in good health. Some libraries in this study had Jurkat cell RNA spiked in.

The sample holds many counts of this clonotype. The chain links TRBV6-2 or TRBV6-3 to TRBJ2-4, with TRBD2 matching 8 bases. Germline values: CDR1 MNHEY, CDR2 SVGEGT. The CDR3 runs 17 residues. Trimming took 4 bases from V and 3 from J; bases not matched to a gene: 11. CDR3 residues: CASSSPPGLGRKNIQYF. CDR3 nucleotide sequence: TGTGCCAGCAGTTCCCCCCCGGGACTAGGGCGCAAAAACATTCAGTACTTC.

This clonotype came up many times. The genes are TRBV30 and TRBJ2-1; no reliable D call. The CDR3 totals 12 residues. V dropped 5 bases and J dropped 6 bases, with 11 bases sitting between them. Germline V gene data show CDR1 as GTSNPN and CDR2 as SVGIG (reference sequence). CDR3 protein: CAWAPWGNEQFF. CDR3 nucleotide sequence: TGTGCCTGGGCGCCCTGGGGCAATGAGCAGTTCTTC.

This clonotype was found many times. As DNA, the CDR3 is TGCGCCAGCAGCCAAGACAGGGCGGGCACCGGGGAGCTGTTTTTT. Translation gives CASSQDRAGTGELFF. This rearrangement joins TRBV4-1 to TRBJ2-2; perhaps D is TRBD1 or TRBD2 (5 bases each). The CDR3 extends over 15 amino acids. Trimming took off 0 bases at V and 4 bases at J, with 9 bases between the two ends. The germline V gene has CDR1 MGHRA and CDR2 YSYEKL.

A word on this clonotype: This may arise from a read error, as a much more abundant clone is one base away. The chain links TRBV20-1 to TRBJ2-2, with D perhaps being TRBD1 or TRBD2 (5 bases each). This CDR3 is 13 amino acids long. Germline CDR1 is DFQATT and CDR2 is SNEGSKA (reference sequence). Trimming removed 6 bases from V and 6 bases from J, with 14 bases in between. CDR3 loop: CSAGDGDAGELFF. The CDR3 DNA reads as TGCAGTGCCGGGGATGGGGACGCCGGGGAGCTGTTTTTT.

The rearrangement uses TRBV6-2 or TRBV6-3 and TRBJ2-1; maybe TRBD2 (5 bases). The CDR3 extends over 16 amino acids. CDR1 and CDR2 from the germline V gene are MNHEY and SVGEGT. V lost 6 bases and J lost 2, with 17 bases in between. This chain's CDR3 is CASSRSLGPPYNEQFF. The CDR3 DNA reads TGTGCCAGCAGCCGTTCACTAGGGCCCCCCTACAATGAGCAGTTCTTC.

This clonotype has a count of ten or more. This chain links TRBV29-1 with TRBJ1-1; D is undetermined. The V end lost 8 bases, the J end lost 1 base, and 11 bases lay between the germline ends. Germline V lookup: CDR1 SQVTM, CDR2 ANQGSEA. This CDR3 contains 12 residues. The CDR3 nucleotides read TGCAGCATTCTGTTGGGGAACACTGAAGCTTTCTTT. It encodes CSILLGNTEAFF.

The sample holds one count of this clonotype. One end of the junction is discordant with germline, which a read error may explain. The genes are TRBV3-1 and TRBJ2-4; 14 bases match TRBD2. Germline CDR1 is LGHDT and CDR2 is YNNKEL (reference sequence). This CDR3 is built from 18 residues. CDR3 in DNA: TGTGCCCGCAGCCCAGGGACTAGCGGGAGTGGCGCCAAAAACATTCAGTACTTC. Protein: CARSPGTSGSGAKNIQYF.